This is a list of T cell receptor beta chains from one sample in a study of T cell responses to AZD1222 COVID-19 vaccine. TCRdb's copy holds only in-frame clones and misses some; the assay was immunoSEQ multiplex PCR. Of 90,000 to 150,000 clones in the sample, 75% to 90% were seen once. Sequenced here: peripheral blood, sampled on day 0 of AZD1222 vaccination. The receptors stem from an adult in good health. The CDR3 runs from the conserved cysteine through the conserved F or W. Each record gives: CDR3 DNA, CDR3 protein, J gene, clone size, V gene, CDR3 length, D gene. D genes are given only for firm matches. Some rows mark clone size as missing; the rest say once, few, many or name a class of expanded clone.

cdr3_nt: TGTGCCAGCAGTGGGTTCGGGACAGGGGGCGAGGATGGCTACACCTTC
cdr3_aa: CASSGFGTGGEDGYTF
j_call: TRBJ1-2
clone_size: .
v_call: TRBV2
cdr3_length: 16
d_call: TRBD1

cdr3_nt: TGTGCCAGCAAGGCTAACTATGGCTACACCTTC
cdr3_aa: CASKANYGYTF
j_call: TRBJ1-2
clone_size: .
v_call: TRBV6-5
cdr3_length: 11
d_call: .

cdr3_nt: TGTGCCAGCAGTCCCCAGCGAGGGTTGGGAACAACTAATGAAAAACTGTTTTTT
cdr3_aa: CASSPQRGLGTTNEKLFF
j_call: TRBJ1-4
clone_size: once
v_call: TRBV27
cdr3_length: 18
d_call: .

cdr3_nt: TGTGCCAGCAGGCAGTCGAGCGGGGAGTACCAAGAGACCCAGTACTTC
cdr3_aa: CASRQSSGEYQETQYF
j_call: TRBJ2-5
clone_size: .
v_call: TRBV2
cdr3_length: 16
d_call: TRBD2

cdr3_nt: TGTGCCTGGAGCTCTAGTCGAAGCTCCTACGAGCAGTACTTC
cdr3_aa: CAWSSSRSSYEQYF
j_call: TRBJ2-7
clone_size: .
v_call: TRBV30
cdr3_length: 14
d_call: .

cdr3_nt: TGTGCCAGCAGTTTAGGGTGGGGCAGTGAAGCTTTCTTT
cdr3_aa: CASSLGWGSEAFF
j_call: TRBJ1-1
clone_size: .
v_call: TRBV12-3/TRBV12-4
cdr3_length: 13
d_call: .

cdr3_nt: TGTGCCAGCAGCTTTGAGGCCAGGGAAGCTTTCTTT
cdr3_aa: CASSFEAREAFF
j_call: TRBJ1-1
clone_size: .
v_call: TRBV11-3
cdr3_length: 12
d_call: .

cdr3_nt: TGTGCCAGCAGTCTACAATCCAGCCGGGGGGACGAGCAGTACTTC
cdr3_aa: CASSLQSSRGDEQYF
j_call: TRBJ2-7
clone_size: .
v_call: TRBV5-4
cdr3_length: 15
d_call: TRBD2

cdr3_nt: TGTGCCAGCAGCGCCCAACGCGGCACTGAAGCTTTCTTT
cdr3_aa: CASSAQRGTEAFF
j_call: TRBJ1-1
clone_size: once
v_call: TRBV7-9
cdr3_length: 13
d_call: .

cdr3_nt: TGCAGTGCTAGAGTAGAGACCCAGTACTTC
cdr3_aa: CSARVETQYF
j_call: TRBJ2-5
clone_size: .
v_call: TRBV20-1
cdr3_length: 10
d_call: .

cdr3_nt: TGTGCCAGCAGCACCAGCATCTCGAACTACGAGCAGTACTTC
cdr3_aa: CASSTSISNYEQYF
j_call: TRBJ2-7
clone_size: .
v_call: TRBV4-2
cdr3_length: 14
d_call: .

cdr3_nt: TGTGCCAGCAGTCTAGTGGGGGCCCCCTATAATTCACCCCTCCACTTT
cdr3_aa: CASSLVGAPYNSPLHF
j_call: TRBJ1-6
clone_size: .
v_call: TRBV2
cdr3_length: 16
d_call: .

cdr3_nt: TGTGCCAGCAGCTTAGGGACCGCGGGCACTGAAGCTTTCTTT
cdr3_aa: CASSLGTAGTEAFF
j_call: TRBJ1-1
clone_size: .
v_call: TRBV11-3
cdr3_length: 14
d_call: .

cdr3_nt: TGTGCCAGCAGCCCGACGGTCCCTGATGGCTACACCTTC
cdr3_aa: CASSPTVPDGYTF
j_call: TRBJ1-2
clone_size: .
v_call: TRBV5-8
cdr3_length: 13
d_call: .

cdr3_nt: TGTGCCAGCAGTTCGACAGGACCCCCATCACCCCTCCACTTT
cdr3_aa: CASSSTGPPSPLHF
j_call: TRBJ1-6
clone_size: .
v_call: TRBV6-6
cdr3_length: 14
d_call: .

cdr3_nt: TGTGCCAGTAGTACCCAGTACCAAGAGACCCAGTACTTC
cdr3_aa: CASSTQYQETQYF
j_call: TRBJ2-5
clone_size: .
v_call: TRBV19
cdr3_length: 13
d_call: .

cdr3_nt: TGTGCCAGCAGCCAGGGTAGCGGCGGGAGCCAAGAGACCCAGTACTTC
cdr3_aa: CASSQGSGGSQETQYF
j_call: TRBJ2-5
clone_size: .
v_call: TRBV4-2
cdr3_length: 16
d_call: TRBD2

cdr3_nt: TGCGCCAGCAGCTTAAATCCCGGGGTTGAATACAATGAGCAGTTCTTC
cdr3_aa: CASSLNPGVEYNEQFF
j_call: TRBJ2-1
clone_size: .
v_call: TRBV5-1
cdr3_length: 16
d_call: .

cdr3_nt: TGTGCCAGCAGTAGGGCCGGGGGAGACGAGCAGTACTTC
cdr3_aa: CASSRAGGDEQYF
j_call: TRBJ2-7
clone_size: .
v_call: TRBV12-3/TRBV12-4
cdr3_length: 13
d_call: .

cdr3_nt: TGTGCCAGCTCACAAACCGACAGTTTCAACACTGAAGCTTTCTTT
cdr3_aa: CASSQTDSFNTEAFF
j_call: TRBJ1-1
clone_size: .
v_call: TRBV18
cdr3_length: 15
d_call: .

cdr3_nt: TGTGCCAGCAGTTTGGGACAGGGGTTAGGAGAGACCCAGTACTTC
cdr3_aa: CASSLGQGLGETQYF
j_call: TRBJ2-5
clone_size: once
v_call: TRBV27
cdr3_length: 15
d_call: TRBD1

cdr3_nt: TGTGCCAGCAGCAAAGATAGGGGGATAACTAGCACAGATACGCAGTATTTT
cdr3_aa: CASSKDRGITSTDTQYF
j_call: TRBJ2-3
clone_size: .
v_call: TRBV21-1
cdr3_length: 17
d_call: .

cdr3_nt: TGCGCCAGCAGCTCGTCCCCCGAGCAGGAAGCCTACGAGCAGTACTTC
cdr3_aa: CASSSSPEQEAYEQYF
j_call: TRBJ2-7
clone_size: once
v_call: TRBV5-1
cdr3_length: 16
d_call: .

cdr3_nt: TGTGCCAGCAGCACCCGAGAAGGACACTATAATGAAAAACTGTTTTTT
cdr3_aa: CASSTREGHYNEKLFF
j_call: TRBJ1-4
clone_size: .
v_call: TRBV9
cdr3_length: 16
d_call: .

cdr3_nt: TGTGCCAGCAGTTTATTGGGGACCTACTCTGGAAACACCATATATTTT
cdr3_aa: CASSLLGTYSGNTIYF
j_call: TRBJ1-3
clone_size: .
v_call: TRBV28
cdr3_length: 16
d_call: .

cdr3_nt: TGTGCCAGCAGTGAAACTCAGGGAGTCGGTGAAGCTTTCTTT
cdr3_aa: CASSETQGVGEAFF
j_call: TRBJ1-1
clone_size: .
v_call: TRBV2
cdr3_length: 14
d_call: .

cdr3_nt: TGTGCCAGCAGTTACTCGGACAGCCCGAACACCGGGGAGCTGTTTTTT
cdr3_aa: CASSYSDSPNTGELFF
j_call: TRBJ2-2
clone_size: .
v_call: TRBV6-5
cdr3_length: 16
d_call: .

cdr3_nt: TGTGCCTGGGCGGGAGTGGGAGATACGCAGTATTTT
cdr3_aa: CAWAGVGDTQYF
j_call: TRBJ2-3
clone_size: .
v_call: TRBV30
cdr3_length: 12
d_call: TRBD2

cdr3_nt: TGCGCCAGCAGCCAAGATGTAATTAGTAGGCGGGGGCGCAGAGACTATGGCTACACCTTC
cdr3_aa: CASSQDVISRRGRRDYGYTF
j_call: TRBJ1-2
clone_size: few
v_call: TRBV4-1
cdr3_length: 20
d_call: .

cdr3_nt: TGTGCCAGCAGACCTGACCGTGACTATCAGCCCCAGCATTTT
cdr3_aa: CASRPDRDYQPQHF
j_call: TRBJ1-5
clone_size: .
v_call: TRBV6-5
cdr3_length: 14
d_call: .

cdr3_nt: TGCAGTGCTAGTACAGGCAAAAATCAGCCCCAGCATTTT
cdr3_aa: CSASTGKNQPQHF
j_call: TRBJ1-5
clone_size: .
v_call: TRBV20-1
cdr3_length: 13
d_call: .

cdr3_nt: TGTGCCATCGTAGGGGTGAACACTGGAAACACCATATATTTT
cdr3_aa: CAIVGVNTGNTIYF
j_call: TRBJ1-3
clone_size: .
v_call: TRBV2
cdr3_length: 14
d_call: .

cdr3_nt: TGTGCCAGCAGCTTCGCGCGTAGCGGGGGGGCAGATACGCAGTATTTT
cdr3_aa: CASSFARSGGADTQYF
j_call: TRBJ2-3
clone_size: .
v_call: TRBV11-3
cdr3_length: 16
d_call: TRBD2

cdr3_nt: TGCGCCAGCAGCCGGCTAGCGGGGCAGAGTTCCACTGAGCAGTTCTTC
cdr3_aa: CASSRLAGQSSTEQFF
j_call: TRBJ2-1
clone_size: .
v_call: TRBV5-1
cdr3_length: 16
d_call: TRBD2

cdr3_nt: TGTGCCAGCAGCTTTGGGGGCACGGAGATGGGCAATCAGCCCCAGCATTTT
cdr3_aa: CASSFGGTEMGNQPQHF
j_call: TRBJ1-5
clone_size: .
v_call: TRBV7-2
cdr3_length: 17
d_call: .

cdr3_nt: TGCAGCGTTGAATCGCAGAAGCCCTACGAGCAGTACTTC
cdr3_aa: CSVESQKPYEQYF
j_call: TRBJ2-7
clone_size: .
v_call: TRBV29-1
cdr3_length: 13
d_call: .